This TCR beta chain was identified during a study of control samples from healthy donors and cancer patients. Germline CDR1 is MNHNY and CDR2 is SVGAGI (reference sequence). The CDR3 has 15 residues. The J segment lost 13 bases and the V segment lost 8 bases, leaving 17 bases of the junction unmatched. The table came from immunoSEQ multiplex PCR; TCRdb's copy has only in-frame clones and leaves some out. This table has around 82,000 clones, about 87% appearing once. The TCR comes from a man between 45 and 60 years old in good health. The sequenced material came from blood. The J gene is TRBJ1-6, the V gene TRBV6-6, with 7 bases that match TRBD1. CDR3 nucleotide sequence: TGTGCCAGCCTGGGAGGGGGCCAGCAAATCGTCCCCCTCCACTTT. Translating it yields CASLGGGQQIVPLHF.